This T cell receptor beta chain was found in a study of T-cell memory formation after mild COVID-19. The study, taken as a whole, reports: In second-wave clones peaking day 37, SARS-CoV-2 specificity remained unconfirmed.

In this sample, this clonotype turned up a few times. What it recognizes is unknown. TCRdb itself ran the 5' RACE reads through MiXCR, one entry per CDR3 protein. This table holds roughly 89,000 distinct CDR3 sequences, approximately 15% found once. Sequencing was carried out using PBMCs or a T cell subset sorted from them (not recorded which). This clonotype was sampled from a man between 18 and 35 years old who had mild COVID-19 (a few samples of this study predate the infection). Cell type and time point are not known.

The CDR3 bases are TGTGCCAGCAGTTTCACGTATAGCAATCAGCCCCAGCATTTT. As protein: CASSFTYSNQPQHF. The V gene is TRBV6-2 or TRBV6-3, the J gene TRBJ1-5; D call uncertain. CDR3 length: 14 amino acids. The germline V gene has CDR1 MNHEY and CDR2 SVGEGT. V dropped 4 bases and J dropped 0 bases, with 7 bases sitting between them.